The 14 T cell receptor beta chains presented below share a single source sample, sequenced in a study of neurological immune-mediated disorders (dated by TCRdb to the late 2010s). The library was produced with 5' RACE. TCRdb shows the sequencer as Illumina HiSeq 2500. TCRdb cleaned the public reads at Q25 with fastp, built clones with MiXCR and kept in-frame beta chains. Rows are combined by CDR3 protein, so each entry shows the most common genes and DNA. For this sample the table gives 55,000 to 65,000 distinct CDR3 sequences, of which roughly 4% were detected only once. Less than 2.5% of the sample is in the top ten clones. Material for sequencing was PBMCs. Receptors originate from a woman between 45 and 60 years old with multiple sclerosis.

This clonotype has ten or more counts. The J gene is TRBJ2-7, the V gene TRBV29-1; 9 bases agree with TRBD2. The CDR3 extends over 14 amino acids. In germline, CDR1 is SQVTM, CDR2 ANQGSEA. The CDR3 protein is CSTTSREGLNEQYF. The CDR3 nucleotides are TGCAGTACTACCTCGCGGGAGGGCCTCAACGAGCAGTACTTC.

This clonotype has ten or more counts. This chain connects TRBV20-1 to TRBJ2-7; TRBD1 or TRBD2 may be the D gene (5 bases each). V lost 1 base to trimming and J lost 5 bases, with 12 bases between them. The CDR3 runs to 13 residues. Per germline, CDR1 DFQATT and CDR2 SNEGSKA (reference sequence). DNA of the CDR3: TGCAGTGCTAGAGCAGTGGGACGGGACGAGCAGTACTTC. Protein sequence: CSARAVGRDEQYF.

This clonotype has at least ten counts. This chain links TRBV9 with TRBJ2-7; 7 nucleotides match TRBD2. With V trimmed by 0 bases and J by 0 bases, 0 bases remained unmatched. This CDR3 spans 14 amino acids. The germline V gene encodes CDR1 SGDLS and CDR2 YYNGEE. CDR3 DNA sequence: TGTGCCAGCAGCGTAGGCGGGAGCTCCTACGAGCAGTACTTC. Translation gives CASSVGGSSYEQYF.

V usage is TRBV5-6 and J usage is TRBJ2-5; no firm D call. From germline, CDR1 is SGHDT and CDR2 YYEEEE. The CDR3 length is 13 residues. V was pared by 4 bases and J by 2 bases, with 9 bases between. CDR3 coding DNA: TGTGCCAGCAGCGGGAATTGGCAAGAGACCCAGTACTTC. The encoded protein is CASSGNWQETQYF.

The chain couples TRBV6-6 to TRBJ2-5, with 10 bases lining up with TRBD2. J was trimmed by 1 base and V by 0 bases; bases with no gene match: 5. CDR1 and CDR2 from the germline V gene are MNHNY and SVGAGI (reference sequence). The CDR3 has 17 amino acids. For the CDR3, the DNA is TGTGCCAGCAGTTACTCCCTAGCGGGAGCCCTCCAAGAGACCCAGTACTTC. Its translation: CASSYSLAGALQETQYF.

In the case of this clonotype: One end of the junction fails to match germline, which may point to a read error. The chain has TRBV5-1 and TRBJ1-6, with no clear D. The CDR3 is 16 amino acids. CDR1 is SGHRS and CDR2 is YFSETQ in the germline V gene. The CDR3 sequence is CASSWTAGGSNSPLNF. CDR3 DNA: TGCGCCAGCAGCTGGACCGCAGGCGGCTCTAATTCACCCCTCAACTTT. Based on the CDR3 plus reference TRBV5-1 and TRBJ1-6, the full variable domain is KAGVTQTPRYLIKTRGQQVTLSCSPISGHRSVSWYQQTPGQGLQFLFEYFSETQRNKGNFPGRFSGRQFSNSRSEMNVSTLELGDSALYLCASSWTAGGSNSPLNFGNGTRLTVT.

This clonotype has at least ten counts. CDR3 DNA sequence: TGTGCCAGCAGCAGCATGAATACCGGGGAGCTGTTTTTT. The encoded protein is CASSSMNTGELFF. This sequence joins TRBV7-8 and TRBJ2-2, with D hard to call. The CDR3 totals 13 residues. Per the germline V gene, CDR1 is SGHVS and CDR2 is FQNEAQ. Deletions cut 5 bases from V and 5 bases from J, with 9 bases between.

This clonotype was seen many times. The genes are TRBV5-5 and TRBJ2-1; D remains ambiguous. Trimming cost V 4 bases and J 7 bases, with 12 bases left between them. CDR1 is SGHKS and CDR2 is YYEKEE in the germline V gene (reference sequence). The CDR3 is 13 amino acids. The CDR3 DNA reads TGTGCCAGCAGCCTCGGGTCCTCTAATGAGCAGTTCTTC. Its protein product is CASSLGSSNEQFF. The full variable domain, in which reference TRBV5-5 and TRBJ2-1 provide the parts outside the CDR3, is DAGVTQSPTHLIKTRGQQVTLRCSPISGHKSVSWYQQVLGQGPQFIFQYYEKEERGRGNFPDRFSARQFPNYSSELNVNALLLGDSALYLCASSLGSSNEQFFGPGTRLTVL.

This clonotype was counted ten times or more. This chain joins TRBV11-2 and TRBJ2-7, with 11 bases aligning to TRBD1. The ends lost 4 bases at V and 0 bases at J; junction bases unmatched: 5. Germline CDR1 reads SGHAT; CDR2 reads FQNNGV. The CDR3 has 16 residues. The CDR3 here is CASSSRTGGSSYEQYF. The CDR3 coding sequence is TGTGCCAGCAGCTCCAGGACAGGGGGCTCCTCCTACGAGCAGTACTTC.

This clonotype was observed at least ten times. The chain uses TRBV12-3 or TRBV12-4 and TRBJ2-7; D is undetermined. This CDR3 has 14 amino acids. The V gene lost 2 bases and the J gene lost 2 bases, with 10 bases spanning the gap. The CDR3 bases are TGTGCCAGCAGTTTAAGCCAGGTTACCTACGAGCAGTACTTC. Its translation is CASSLSQVTYEQYF.

This clonotype came up many times. The chain carries TRBV7-2 and TRBJ1-4, with a possible D match to TRBD1 (6 bases). V lost 8 bases, J lost 7 bases, and 14 bases lay in between. This CDR3 contains 13 residues. Germline CDR1 reads SGHTA; CDR2 reads FQGNSA. The CDR3 sequence is CASSRDTAEKLFF. CDR3 DNA sequence: TGTGCCAGCTCTCGGGACACCGCTGAAAAACTGTTTTTT.

This clonotype was seen at least ten times. This chain uses TRBV5-1 with TRBJ2-1; D is ambiguous. This CDR3 region has 13 residues. Trimming removed 0 bases from V and 8 bases from J, with 9 bases in between. Germline CDR1 and CDR2: SGHRS and YFSETQ. This CDR3 is CASSLASQYEQFF. The CDR3 DNA reads as TGCGCCAGCAGCTTGGCCAGTCAATATGAGCAGTTCTTC. Drawing the rest from reference TRBV5-1 and TRBJ2-1, the complete variable domain is KAGVTQTPRYLIKTRGQQVTLSCSPISGHRSVSWYQQTPGQGLQFLFEYFSETQRNKGNFPGRFSGRQFSNSRSEMNVSTLELGDSALYLCASSLASQYEQFFGPGTRLTVL.

This clonotype has ten or more counts. The V gene is TRBV9, the J gene TRBJ2-5, with TRBD1 as a possible D gene (6 bases). This CDR3 region has 13 residues. CDR1 SGDLS and CDR2 YYNGEE come from the germline V gene. V was cut by 2 bases and J by 4 bases, with 9 bases left in between. CDR3 nucleotide sequence: TGTGCCAGCAGCGTGGGGGCTGGAGAGACCCAGTACTTC. Protein: CASSVGAGETQYF.

This clonotype was observed a few times. The genes are TRBV24-1 and TRBJ2-1; D call uncertain. The CDR3 runs to 13 residues. V was clipped by 8 bases and J by 3 bases, with 10 bases between them. The germline CDR1 and CDR2 sequences are KGHDR and SFDVKD. The CDR3 DNA reads TGTGCCACCAAAGACAAATACTACAATGAGCAGTTCTTC. Encoded protein: CATKDKYYNEQFF.